This T cell receptor beta chain appears in the sequencing data of a study of graft-versus-host responses after intestinal transplantation. Overall study context: Transplant recipients had multivisceral, liver-intestinal, or isolated intestinal grafts. Study-level points and caveats: Some GvH clones were seen earlier in gut or blood, suggesting intestinal origin. Peak circulating GvH clone levels were associated with early post-transplant HvG declines.

CDR3 size: 15 residues. Germline-derived CDR1 and CDR2 are SNHLY and FYNNEI. Trimming cost V 2 bases and J 2 bases, with 11 bases left between them. Data came from immunoSEQ multiplex PCR; TCRdb stores just in-frame clones and leaves some out. The sample lists about 14,000 clones; roughly 32% were seen once. Plating of roughly 200,000 CFSE-labeled responder cells was done together with roughly 200,000 irradiated, violet-dye-labeled stimulator cells. Post-reaction, proliferating CD3+CD4+ and CD3+CD8+ responders (CFSE-low) were sorted. The clonotype comes from a human patient who received an intestinal transplant. The sample in question was alloreactive CD8+ T cells from a mixed lymphocyte reaction culture, obtained before intestinal transplant. Described subset: CFSE-low proliferating T cells sorted from roughly six-day pre-transplant mixed lymphocyte reaction (GvH or HvG direction). The V and J genes are TRBV2 and TRBJ2-3; D might be TRBD2 (6 bases). The CDR3 nucleotides are TGTGCCAGCAGTGAAAGGCGGGGTCACACAGATACGCAGTATTTT. It is translated as CASSERRGHTDTQYF.